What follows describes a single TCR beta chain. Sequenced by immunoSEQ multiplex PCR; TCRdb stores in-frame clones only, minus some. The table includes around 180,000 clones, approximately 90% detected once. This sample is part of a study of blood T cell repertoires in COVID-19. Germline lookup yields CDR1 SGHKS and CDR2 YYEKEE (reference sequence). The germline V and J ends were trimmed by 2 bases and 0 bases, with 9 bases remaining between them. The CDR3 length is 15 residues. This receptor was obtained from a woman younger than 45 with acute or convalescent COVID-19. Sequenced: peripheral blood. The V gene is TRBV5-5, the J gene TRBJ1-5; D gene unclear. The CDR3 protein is CASSFTPNSNQPQHF. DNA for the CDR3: TGTGCCAGCAGCTTCACTCCGAATAGCAATCAGCCCCAGCATTTT.